This TCR beta chain was sequenced in a study of T cells in Graves' hyperthyroidism and ophthalmopathy. Whole-study context: Peripheral blood sampling occurred at initial diagnosis, before any treatment.

The investigators amplified TCR beta CDR3 regions from RNA transcripts. Researchers ran a first-round RT-PCR on the TCR CDR3 using the HTBI primer set. TCRdb recomputed calls from the multiplex PCR reads with MiXCR, one row per CDR3 protein. Of about 710,000 distinct CDR3 sequences in the sample, over 15% were seen once. Points from the study as a whole: Researchers found most expanded thyroid clonotypes above 0.001 in blood as well.

Patients aged 18 to 65 with hyperthyroidism were newly diagnosed, with duration under 2 months. Exclusion criteria comprised uncontrolled infection, other autoimmune disease, pregnancy or lactation. This clonotype came up a few times. Its target is unknown. Sequencing was carried out using blood. The sequence was obtained from a man between 18 and 35 years old with Graves' hyperthyroidism.

CDR3 residues: CASSSAFWGLNTEAFF. The CDR3 coding sequence is TGTGCCAGCAGTTCTGCTTTTTGGGGGCTTAACACTGAAGCTTTCTTT. This sequence joins TRBV6-2 or TRBV6-3 and TRBJ1-1; weak D call: TRBD1 (6 bases). Germline V gene sequence: CDR1 MNHEY, CDR2 SVGEGT. The V and J ends lost 4 bases and 2 bases respectively, with 17 bases between them. This CDR3 contains 16 residues.